These 26 T cell receptor beta chains were sequenced from one sample in a study of post-analysis software for immune sequencing data. Study outcomes and limitations: TRBV5-6, TRBV5-1 and TRBV20-1 were among four or five TRBV segments more frequent in patients than controls.

These receptors lack a known antigen. Included in the TCR beta cDNA libraries were unique molecular identifiers. TCRdb processed the PCR reads anew with MiXCR; each CDR3 protein has one entry. Here the sample spans about half a million distinct CDR3 sequences, approximately 31% being singletons. Sequencing was done on a sample of blood. Every receptor here comes from a girl under 18 with multiple sclerosis.

The genes are TRBV29-1 and TRBJ2-5; weak D call: TRBD1 (6 bases). Germline V gene lookup returns CDR1 SQVTM and CDR2 ANQGSEA. This CDR3 region has 14 residues. Trimming removed 4 bases from V and 4 bases from J, with 16 bases in between. The CDR3: CSVAPAGVGETQYF. The CDR3, as DNA: TGCAGCGTTGCCCCGGCAGGGGTTGGAGAGACCCAGTACTTC.

This clonotype was detected once. The V and J genes are TRBV9 and TRBJ2-3; 10 nucleotides match TRBD2. Germline V gives CDR1 SGDLS, CDR2 YYNGEE. Trimming removed 0 bases from V and 4 bases from J; junction bases left unmatched: 14. The CDR3 loop spans 19 amino acids. For the CDR3, the DNA is TGTGCCAGCAGCGTAGGCCCGAGAGCGGGGGGGCCGATAGCAGATACGCAGTATTTT. Translating it yields CASSVGPRAGGPIADTQYF. The whole variable domain, filled in from reference TRBV9 and TRBJ2-3, reads DSGVTQTPKHLITATGQRVTLRCSPRSGDLSVYWYQQSLDQGLQFLIQYYNGEERAKGNILERFSAQQFPDLHSELNLSSLELGDSALYFCASSVGPRAGGPIADTQYFGPGTRLTVL.

This clonotype was found a few times. The chain is built from TRBV7-2 and TRBJ2-7, with TRBD2 identical over 8 bases. With V trimmed by 3 bases and J by 6 bases, 10 bases remained unmatched. This CDR3 region has 15 residues. The germline V gene encodes CDR1 SGHTA and CDR2 FQGNSA. CDR3: CASSLVAGLVGEQYF. The CDR3 region has the DNA TGTGCCAGCAGCTTGGTAGCGGGGTTGGTGGGCGAGCAGTACTTC.

This sequence joins TRBV29-1 and TRBJ2-5, with 9 bases that match TRBD2. The CDR3 is made up of 13 amino acids. CDR1 is SQVTM, CDR2 ANQGSEA, per germline. Trimming removed 4 bases from V and 5 bases from J; junction bases left unmatched: 5. The CDR3 spells CSVVLAGVETQYF. CDR3 nucleotide sequence: TGCAGCGTTGTGTTAGCGGGGGTGGAGACCCAGTACTTC.

V usage is TRBV20-1 and J usage is TRBJ2-1; possible D gene TRBD2, 7 bases. This CDR3 region has 15 residues. Trimming removed 2 bases at V and 4 bases at J, with 15 bases between. Germline V gives CDR1 DFQATT, CDR2 SNEGSKA (reference sequence). The CDR3 region is CSARLAGASYNEQFF. The CDR3 DNA follows: TGCAGTGCTAGACTGGCGGGGGCGAGTTACAATGAGCAGTTCTTC.

This clonotype has just a few counts. The chain couples TRBV11-2 to TRBJ2-3; a possible D gene is TRBD2 (5 bases). Germline CDR1 SGHAT, CDR2 FQNNGV. V was pared by 5 bases and J by 8 bases, with 14 bases between. There are 13 residues in the CDR3. The CDR3 reads CASSLTGSGTQYF. Written as DNA, the CDR3 is TGTGCCAGCAGCCTCACGGGGTCCGGTACGCAGTATTTT.

This clonotype was counted only a few times. The rearrangement links TRBV7-8 to TRBJ2-1; D may match TRBD1 or TRBD2 (6 bases each). Germline V gene data show CDR1 as SGHVS and CDR2 as FQNEAQ. The CDR3 is made up of 16 amino acids. V was clipped by 6 bases and J by 2 bases, with 17 bases between them. CDR3 protein: CASSQAGGPPYNEQFF. In DNA, the CDR3 is TGTGCCAGCAGTCAAGCTGGGGGGCCCCCCTACAATGAGCAGTTCTTC.

This clonotype came up a few times. The chain is built from TRBV10-3 and TRBJ1-6; D is perhaps TRBD1 (5 bases). The CDR3 spans 14 residues. Germline V gene data show CDR1 as ENHRY and CDR2 as SYGVKD. Trimming shortened V by 3 bases and J by 10 bases, and 13 bases separated the two germline ends. In DNA form, the CDR3 reads TGTGCCATCAGTGACCAGGGTGGCGGCTCACCCCTCCACTTT. Its protein product is CAISDQGGGSPLHF.

The chain couples TRBV28 to TRBJ2-1; D possibly matches TRBD1 or TRBD2 (5 bases each). Trimming took 2 bases from V and 3 from J, leaving 11 bases between them. The CDR3 is 15 residues long. Germline V lookup: CDR1 MDHEN, CDR2 SYDVKM. The CDR3 sequence is CASSLTGTNYNEQFF. The CDR3 DNA reads TGTGCCAGCAGTTTAACCGGGACCAACTACAATGAGCAGTTCTTC.

This clonotype turned up a few times. The genes are TRBV12-3 or TRBV12-4 and TRBJ2-1, with TRBD2 identical over 12 bases. This CDR3 is built from 16 residues. Trimming cost V 6 bases and J 0 bases; bases outside gene matches: 3. CDR3 residues: CASRTSGGHSYNEQFF. The CDR3 nucleotides read TGTGCCAGCAGAACTAGCGGGGGGCACTCCTACAATGAGCAGTTCTTC.

The chain joins TRBV18 to TRBJ2-5; D is perhaps TRBD1 (5 bases). Gene TRBJ2-7 matches the end of the DNA better, so the J call may be wrong. This CDR3 spans 13 amino acids. CDR1 and CDR2 from the germline V gene are KGHSH and LQKENI. This chain's CDR3 is CASSTAPTYEQYF. The DNA for the CDR3 is TGTGCCAGCTCGACAGCGCCTACCTACGAGCAGTACTTC.

The chain couples TRBV20-1 to TRBJ2-5; 13 bases agree with TRBD2. CDR3 length: 17 residues. J gave up 5 bases and V 1 base, and 10 bases lay outside the gene matches. The V gene's germline CDR1 is DFQATT and CDR2 SNEGSKA (reference sequence). CDR3 loop: CSARGLAGGLMGETQYF. The CDR3 nucleotides are TGCAGTGCTAGAGGACTAGCGGGGGGCCTGATGGGGGAGACCCAGTACTTC.

The gene calls are TRBV6-5 and TRBJ2-5; 13 nucleotides align to TRBD2. Germline V gene data show CDR1 as MNHEY and CDR2 as SVGAGI. Trimming took 4 bases from V and 7 from J; bases not matched to a gene: 9. This CDR3 has 16 amino acids. This chain's CDR3 is CASSSTSGGVPGTQYF. The CDR3 nucleotides are TGTGCCAGCAGTTCCACTAGCGGGGGGGTCCCGGGGACCCAGTACTTC.

The V and J genes are TRBV6-1 and TRBJ1-2; D unclear. The CDR3 is 15 amino acids. V was pared by 5 bases and J by 4 bases, with 17 bases between. CDR1 is MNHNS and CDR2 is SASEGT in the germline V gene. The CDR3 reads CASSLWAREGYGYTF. The CDR3 bases are TGTGCCAGCAGTTTATGGGCCCGGGAGGGCTATGGCTACACCTTC.

A few counts support this clonotype. The chain uses TRBV20-1 and TRBJ2-5; D unresolved. This CDR3 has 16 residues. V was cut by 0 bases and J by 4 bases, with 18 bases left in between. CDR1 and CDR2 from the germline V gene are DFQATT and SNEGSKA (reference sequence). The CDR3 nucleotides are TGCAGTGCTAGAGATAAGACCTTCGCTGTAGCAGAGACCCAGTACTTC. Protein: CSARDKTFAVAETQYF.

This chain connects TRBV7-2 to TRBJ2-1; D might be TRBD1 (6 bases). Per the germline V gene, CDR1 is SGHTA and CDR2 is FQGNSA. The CDR3 totals 13 residues. V shed 4 bases and J shed 10 bases, with 14 bases lying between them. The CDR3 is CASSSNRVREQFF. CDR3 nucleotide sequence: TGTGCCAGCAGCTCAAACAGGGTGCGGGAGCAGTTCTTC. The full variable domain, in which reference TRBV7-2 and TRBJ2-1 provide the parts outside the CDR3, is GAGVSQSPSNKVTEKGKDVELRCDPISGHTALYWYRQSLGQGLEFLIYFQGNSAPDKSGLPSDRFSAERTGGSVSTLTIQRTQQEDSAVYLCASSSNRVREQFFGPGTRLTVL.

The chain links TRBV29-1 to TRBJ2-1, with a possible D match to TRBD1 (6 bases). Germline CDR1 SQVTM, CDR2 ANQGSEA. The V end was cut by 6 bases, the J end by 8 bases, with 20 bases between. CDR3 size: 14 residues. The CDR3 coding sequence is TGCAGCGTCGACTGGACAGTTCTCCGCGATGAGCAGTTCTTC. It specifies CSVDWTVLRDEQFF.

This rearrangement joins TRBV20-1 to TRBJ1-5; TRBD1 is a possible D gene (6 bases). The V and J ends lost 7 bases and 2 bases respectively, with 12 bases between them. Germline V gives CDR1 DFQATT, CDR2 SNEGSKA (reference sequence). This CDR3 region has 13 residues. As DNA, the CDR3 is TGCAGTGGGGCCAGGGGACGCAATCAGCCCCAGCATTTT. Amino acids: CSGARGRNQPQHF.

This chain connects TRBV29-1 to TRBJ2-4, with 7 bases fitting TRBD2. The tail of the sequence fits TRBJ2-7 better, so the J call may be wrong. CDR1 is SQVTM and CDR2 is ANQGSEA in the germline V gene. The CDR3 extends over 12 amino acids. In DNA, the CDR3 is TGCAGCGTTGACAGGGAGGGATACGAGCAGTACTTC. Amino acids: CSVDREGYEQYF.

This sequence joins TRBV6-1 and TRBJ1-1, with D hard to call. V was shortened by 3 bases and J by 5 bases, with 7 bases between the two germline ends. CDR3 length: 12 residues. Germline loops: CDR1 MNHNS, CDR2 SASEGT. The chain's CDR3 is CASSEVATEAFF. The CDR3 nucleotides read TGTGCCAGCAGTGAGGTGGCGACTGAAGCTTTCTTT.

The chain carries TRBV10-3 and TRBJ1-2, with D perhaps matching TRBD1 (6 bases). The ends were cut back, 1 base at V and 2 bases at J, with 14 bases in the middle. Germline V CDR1 and CDR2: ENHRY, SYGVKD. This CDR3 is built from 16 residues. In DNA, the CDR3 is TGTGCCATCAGTGAGTATAGGCAGGGGCCGAACTATGGCTACACCTTC. Translated: CAISEYRQGPNYGYTF.

The V and J genes are TRBV5-1 and TRBJ2-7; 8 positions match TRBD1. Germline V gene sequence: CDR1 SGHRS, CDR2 YFSETQ. The CDR3 has 14 residues. V shed 4 bases, J shed 6 bases, and the junction held 9 bases outside the gene matches. The CDR3 DNA reads as TGCGCCAGCAGCCGTGGTGGGACAGGAGGCGAGCAGTACTTC. This codes for CASSRGGTGGEQYF.

The chain has TRBV12-3 or TRBV12-4 and TRBJ2-5, with 10 bases fitting TRBD1. The DNA end is a closer match to TRBJ2-7, so the J assignment may be wrong. CDR3 length: 14 amino acids. The CDR3 sequence is CASSMGTGANEQYF. The CDR3 DNA sequence: TGTGCCAGCAGTATGGGGACAGGGGCCAACGAGCAGTACTTC.

V usage is TRBV6-1 and J usage is TRBJ2-1; no reliable D call. Germline V gene data show CDR1 as MNHNS and CDR2 as SASEGT. Trimming took 4 bases from V and 4 from J, leaving 8 bases between them. The CDR3 runs to 13 residues. The CDR3 protein is CASSVLPYNEQFF. The CDR3 DNA reads TGTGCCAGCAGTGTCCTACCGTACAATGAGCAGTTCTTC.

Comment on this clonotype: An end of the junction does not agree with germline; a read error may underlie this. This chain connects TRBV24-1 to TRBJ2-2, with a weak D call TRBD2 (7 bases). The germline gives CDR1 KGHDR, CDR2 SFDVKD. This CDR3 has 13 amino acids. In nucleotides, the CDR3 is TGTGCCACCGGGGGGGCAAACACCGGGGAGCGGTTTTTT. As protein: CATGGANTGERFF.

This clonotype was detected a few times. The gene calls are TRBV9 and TRBJ2-3; 9 positions agree with TRBD1. V was pared by 1 base and J by 3 bases, with 6 bases of the junction left unmatched. CDR1 is SGDLS, CDR2 YYNGEE, per germline. This CDR3 contains 16 residues. The CDR3: CASSVNRGRLTDTQYF. The CDR3, as DNA: TGTGCCAGCAGCGTAAACAGGGGGCGGTTAACAGATACGCAGTATTTT.